One T cell receptor beta chain is described in this entry. It lacks a known antigen. Per-base qualities were not stored, and no clone one base away is much larger. This entry is derived from a study of blood T cell repertoires in COVID-19 (dated by TCRdb to the early 2020s). In terms of the full investigation: Samples from collaborators originated in the United States, Italy and Spain and spanned both the acute and convalescent phases of COVID-19. Sample metadata almost always included a de-identified subject ID, COVID-19 status, age in years and sex. The material from the prospective study consisted of cDNA or gDNA derived from T cells, B-cell-depleted T cells, or PBMCs. The samples were drawn from two sources: the first 160 participants of the ongoing ImmuneRACE study, and approximately 1,300 subjects contributed by 6 global collaborators. HLA class I and class II types, where available, came from metadata supplied by the sample provider rather than from assay-based typing. The repertoires were released in a freely available public database meant as a resource for research on the immune response to SARS-CoV-2. Subjects who had been exposed to COVID-19, were actively infected with it, or had recovered from it provided the deeply sampled blood TCRbeta repertoires that made up the dataset. On the study overall, not on this receptor specifically: How much clinical and demographic metadata was included differed by source and by participant, and the metadata was provided uncurated.

TCRbeta CDR3 regions were amplified from genomic DNA by means of the immunoSEQ Assay, a bias-controlled multiplex PCR. The authors' analysis ran thus. The number of nucleated cells in each sample was estimated by amplification of reference gene primers within the assay. Sequence reads were collapsed and filtered to measure the absolute abundance of every unique TCRbeta CDR3 rearrangement. For each sample, productive Simpson clonality was calculated as the square root of Simpson's diversity index over productive rearrangements. The immuneACCESS repertoire file appears here via TCRdb, limited to in-frame rearrangements. These files lack a portion of the clones; in checked studies, under half of the deficit traces to unresolved V genes, and the cause of the others is not known. For V, J and clone size, that table is used; D and trimming come from the DNA. Recorded for this sample are around 400,000 clones; roughly nine tenths of them occurred a single time. Less than 2% of the sample rests with the top ten.

The CDR3 contains 17 residues, cysteine and phenylalanine counted. Of the read, only the CDR3 DNA is kept; its 51 bases are in frame from base 1. Sequences SGHVS (CDR1) and FQNEAQ (CDR2) are obtained from the germline V gene. At the junction V is shortened by 1 base and J by 5 bases; bases outside the gene matches: 12. In the prospective study, participants were about 18 to 100 years old, resided in about two dozen geographic areas of the United States, and were enrolled through a virtual design. In the prospective study, cohorts were assigned on the basis of participant-reported clinical history obtained from a screening survey and a study questionnaire. ImmuneRACE Cohort 3 recovered participants were defined by two consecutive negative NP/OP PCR tests, healthcare professional clearance, or symptom resolution. In the prospective study, whole blood, serum and a nasopharyngeal or oropharyngeal swab were collected from each participant by mobile phlebotomists. Prospective study participants could optionally give additional blood draws and questionnaires over an approximately 2-month period. Blood samples from the prospective study were shipped frozen or at room temperature prior to DNA extraction.

Material for sequencing was PBMCs or T cells enriched from blood (not recorded which). This receptor was obtained from a woman in her twenties or thirties who had recovered from COVID-19. The V and J segments used are TRBV7-8 and TRBJ2-5, and 8 junction bases match TRBD1. The bases read TGTGCCAGCAGCTTAGAACCGGCAGGGGGCGGTTCGGAGACCCAGTACTTC. It is translated as CASSLEPAGGGSETQYF. The variable domain in full, with residues beyond the CDR3 obtained from the reference TRBV7-8 and TRBJ2-5 genes, is GAGVSQSPRYKVAKRGQDVALRCDPISGHVSLFWYQQALGQGPEFLTYFQNEAQLDKSGLPSDRFFAERPEGSVSTLKIQRTQQEDSAVYLCASSLEPAGGGSETQYFGPGTRLLVL.